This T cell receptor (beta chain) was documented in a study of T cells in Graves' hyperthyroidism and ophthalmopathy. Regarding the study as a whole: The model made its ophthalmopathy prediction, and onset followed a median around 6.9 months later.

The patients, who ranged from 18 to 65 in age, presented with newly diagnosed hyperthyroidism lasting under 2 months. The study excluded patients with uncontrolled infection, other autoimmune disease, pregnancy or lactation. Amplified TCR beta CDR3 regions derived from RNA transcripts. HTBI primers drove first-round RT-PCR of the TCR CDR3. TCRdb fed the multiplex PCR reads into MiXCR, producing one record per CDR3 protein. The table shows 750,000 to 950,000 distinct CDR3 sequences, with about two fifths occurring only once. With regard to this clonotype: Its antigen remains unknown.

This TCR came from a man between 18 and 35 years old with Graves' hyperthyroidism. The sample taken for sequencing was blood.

This CDR3 reads CASSGNFGRAYEQYF. As DNA, the CDR3 is TGTGCCAGCAGCGGCAATTTCGGGAGGGCCTACGAGCAGTACTTC. The chain links TRBV7-2 to TRBJ2-7, with 8 bases aligning to TRBD2. The J segment lost 2 bases and the V segment lost 5 bases, leaving 8 bases of the junction unmatched. The CDR3 extends over 15 amino acids. The germline CDR1 and CDR2 sequences are SGHTA and FQGNSA.